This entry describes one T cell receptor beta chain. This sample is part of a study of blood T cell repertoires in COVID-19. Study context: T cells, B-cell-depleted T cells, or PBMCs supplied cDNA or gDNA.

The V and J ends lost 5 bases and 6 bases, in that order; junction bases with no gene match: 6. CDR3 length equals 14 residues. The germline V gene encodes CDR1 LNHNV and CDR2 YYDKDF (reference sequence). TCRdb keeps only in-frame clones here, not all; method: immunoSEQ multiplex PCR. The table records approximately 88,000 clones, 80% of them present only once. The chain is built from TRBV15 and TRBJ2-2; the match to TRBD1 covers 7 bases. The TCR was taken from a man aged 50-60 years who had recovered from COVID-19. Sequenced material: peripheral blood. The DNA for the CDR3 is TGTGCCACCAGCGGAAGAACAGGGGCCGGGGAGCTGTTTTTT. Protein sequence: CATSGRTGAGELFF.